This T cell receptor (beta chain) comes out of a study of control samples from healthy donors and cancer patients. The protocol was immunoSEQ multiplex PCR, while the TCRdb copy is restricted to in-frame clones and leaves out a portion. The sample lists about 20,000 clones, just over 85% occurring once. The CDR3 loop spans 13 amino acids. V was cut by 2 bases and J by 5 bases, with 9 bases left in between. Germline loops: CDR1 MDHEN, CDR2 SYDVKM. The sequencing sample was made of PBMCs. The TCR comes from an older woman with colorectal cancer. The V gene is TRBV28, the J gene TRBJ1-2, with D maybe TRBD1 (6 bases). Here the CDR3 reads CASSLGQYYGYTF. For the CDR3, the DNA is TGTGCCAGCAGTTTAGGACAGTATTATGGCTACACCTTC.